This T cell receptor (beta chain) was identified during a study of sequential checkpoint blockade in melanoma. Overall study: Both treatment sequences were followed by maintenance nivolumab.

The treatment: randomized to nivolumab then ipilimumab (arm A) or the reverse (arm B). DNA-damaging chemotherapy had not been given to any patient beforehand. PBMC sorting kept live CD3+CD8+ cells without CD19 or CD56. This clone rates as medium-sized (0.01 to 0.1%). Produced via immunoSEQ multiplex PCR; TCRdb's table is partial and in-frame only. Altogether roughly 30,000 clones are present, roughly 84% being singletons, with the ten largest covering 18%. CDR1 and CDR2 from the germline V gene are SNHLY and FYNNEI. The CDR3 spans 15 residues. The ends lost 8 bases at V and 2 bases at J; junction bases unmatched: 11.

The receptor was derived from a human donor with melanoma. The source material was CD8+ T cells sorted from blood (inferred from file names), sampled from a patient given nivolumab and ipilimumab in sequence. The chain has TRBV2 and TRBJ1-2; TRBD1 agrees at 7 bases. The CDR3 DNA is TGTGCCAGCTCGGTGGACAGGAACGGGAACTATGGCTACACCTTC. Translated: CASSVDRNGNYGYTF.